This entry lists 15 T cell receptor beta chains sequenced from one sample in a study of blood T cells in healthy people across ages (dated by TCRdb to 2014 to 2015). Library generation was performed with 5' RACE. The sequencing machine was an Illumina HiSeq 2500. A second roughly 6 to 12 cycle PCR used a sample-barcoded 5' primer and a J-beta primer mix. TCRdb cleaned the public reads at Q25 with fastp, built clones with MiXCR and kept in-frame beta chains. Each CDR3 protein gets just one entry, which takes the most common genes and DNA from the rows behind it. This sample is represented by hundreds of thousands of distinct CDR3 sequences; over 25% of them were singletons. Approximately 3.6% of the sample rests with the top ten. These same data were also listed under a study on T cells of mothers and their children.

The sample was blood. The receptors were sampled from a boy between 2 and 10 years old in good health.

This clonotype has a handful of counts. The V and J genes are TRBV11-2 and TRBJ2-7, with D maybe TRBD2 (7 bases). The CDR3 sequence is 15 residues long. Germline loops: CDR1 SGHAT, CDR2 FQNNGV. V lost 0 bases and J 0 bases, leaving 9 bases between the germline ends. The DNA of the CDR3 is TGTGCCAGCAGCTTAGAGGGGGGGGCCTCCTACGAGCAGTACTTC. Protein: CASSLEGGASYEQYF.

A few counts support this clonotype. CDR3 nucleotide sequence: TGCGCCAGCAGCCGTTCCCAGGGGGTGGCAACTAATGAAAAACTGTTTTTT. The encoded protein is CASSRSQGVATNEKLFF. The chain has TRBV4-3 and TRBJ1-4; TRBD1 matches 7 bases. The CDR3 is 17 amino acids. Germline trimming cut 4 bases from V and 0 bases from J; bases unmatched to any gene: 8. CDR1 and CDR2 from the germline V gene are LGHNA and YSLEER.

This sequence joins TRBV20-1 and TRBJ2-5; TRBD2 agrees at 11 bases. The end of the DNA aligns better with TRBJ2-7, so the J call may be wrong. Germline V CDR1 and CDR2: DFQATT, SNEGSKA (reference sequence). This CDR3 region has 15 residues. This chain's CDR3 is CSASRGLADIYEQYF. The CDR3, as DNA: TGCAGTGCTAGTAGGGGACTAGCGGATATCTACGAGCAGTACTTC.

This rearrangement joins TRBV4-3 to TRBJ2-1, with 8 bases matching TRBD2. CDR3 length: 14 amino acids. After removal of 4 bases from V and 5 bases from J, the junction contained 4 bases not matched to a gene. CDR1 and CDR2 (germline): LGHNA, YSLEER. The CDR3 loop is CASSPLLADNEQFF. In DNA form, the CDR3 reads TGCGCCAGCAGCCCCCTACTAGCGGACAATGAGCAGTTCTTC.

The chain joins TRBV9 to TRBJ2-1; D tentatively fits TRBD1 or TRBD2 (5 bases each). The last part of the DNA fits TRBJ2-7 better; the J call may be wrong. CDR1 is SGDLS, CDR2 YYNGEE, per germline. The CDR3 extends over 15 amino acids. The CDR3 coding sequence is TGTGCCAGCAGCGCGTCGGGGCAAGCCCACTACGAGCAGTACTTC. Translation: CASSASGQAHYEQYF.

The rearrangement links TRBV12-3 or TRBV12-4 to TRBJ2-5; D possibly corresponds to TRBD1 (6 bases). This CDR3 comprises 13 residues. V was clipped by 7 bases and J by 5 bases, with 14 bases between them. CDR3 sequence reads: CASMRQGHETQYF. CDR3 coding DNA: TGTGCCAGCATGAGGCAGGGACATGAGACCCAGTACTTC.

This clonotype has just a few counts. This chain links TRBV29-1 with TRBJ2-5, with D possibly TRBD2 on 6 matching bases. Germline loops: CDR1 SQVTM, CDR2 ANQGSEA. The CDR3 length is 15 residues. Trimming stripped 1 base from V and 2 bases from J, with 14 bases between. The CDR3 reads CSVEGEVLAQETQYF. The CDR3 nucleotides are TGCAGCGTTGAAGGAGAGGTGCTAGCGCAAGAGACCCAGTACTTC.

In DNA, the CDR3 is TGTGCCGTCGGGGTCGCTACTAACTATGGCTACACCTTC. Amino acid sequence: CAVGVATNYGYTF. The chain uses TRBV28 and TRBJ1-2; D is undetermined. Trimming stripped 11 bases from V and 0 bases from J, with 13 bases between. Germline assignment: CDR1 MDHEN and CDR2 SYDVKM. This CDR3 has 13 amino acids.

This clonotype was counted only a few times. The V call is TRBV7-2, the J call TRBJ2-5; D not resolved. Trimming left V 0 bases short and J 5 bases short, with 13 bases between. This CDR3 contains 15 residues. Germline V gives CDR1 SGHTA, CDR2 FQGNSA. The CDR3 region is CASSLAPGDWETQYF. In DNA form, the CDR3 reads TGTGCCAGCAGCTTAGCTCCAGGAGACTGGGAGACCCAGTACTTC.

This clonotype was found a few times. The chain recombines TRBV10-1 with TRBJ1-2; D unclear. The germline gives CDR1 WNHNN, CDR2 SYGVQD (reference sequence). CDR3 length: 14 amino acids. V lost 3 bases to trimming and J lost 4 bases, with 12 bases between them. The CDR3 nucleotides are TGCGCCAGCAGTGACTCGGGGAAAAGCTATGGCTACACCTTC. Its translation is CASSDSGKSYGYTF.

V gene TRBV5-5 combines with J gene TRBJ2-2; 8 bases fit TRBD1. The V and J ends lost 4 bases and 8 bases, in that order; junction bases with no gene match: 10. The CDR3 spans 15 residues. The germline CDR1 and CDR2 sequences are SGHKS and YYEKEE (reference sequence). CDR3 in DNA: TGTGCCAGCAGCCCAGGGGGCCCCCTCATTGGGGAGCTGTTTTTT. This translates into CASSPGGPLIGELFF.

V gene TRBV7-2 combines with J gene TRBJ1-2; 7 bases are a match to TRBD1. This CDR3 comprises 15 residues. The germline V gene encodes CDR1 SGHTA and CDR2 FQGNSA. V lost 4 bases and J lost 4; bases outside the gene matches: 9. The DNA of the CDR3 is TGTGCCAGCAGCTCGGGACAGCAGTTGGGCTATGGCTACACCTTC. It translates to CASSSGQQLGYGYTF.

This clonotype was recorded a few times. This rearrangement joins TRBV2 to TRBJ1-2; 8 bases are shared with TRBD1. The CDR3 contains 12 residues. Trimming cost V 8 bases and J 7 bases; bases outside gene matches: 6. Looked up from germline, CDR1 is SNHLY and CDR2 is FYNNEI. CDR3 nucleotide sequence: TGTGCCAGCGGCAGGGGGCTCGGTGGCTACACCTTC. Amino acids: CASGRGLGGYTF.

This clonotype has more than one count but fewer than ten. The chain combines TRBV6-6 with TRBJ2-5; D is unresolved. With the DNA end fitting TRBJ2-1 better, the J assignment may be wrong. The CDR3 is 15 residues long. The germline gives CDR1 MNHNY, CDR2 SVGAGI (reference sequence). CDR3 nucleotides: TGTGCCAGCAGTTACGACGGTGTAGCCCGGAATGAGCAGTTCTTC. It is translated as CASSYDGVARNEQFF.

V gene TRBV29-1 combines with J gene TRBJ2-7; D assignment may be TRBD1 or TRBD2 (5 bases each). Trimming cost V 3 bases and J 7 bases, with 13 bases left between them. CDR3 length: 12 amino acids. In germline, CDR1 is SQVTM, CDR2 ANQGSEA. CDR3 residues: CSVDGTGQEQYF. CDR3 DNA sequence: TGCAGCGTTGATGGGACGGGCCAGGAGCAGTACTTC.